The clone carrying this T cell receptor (beta chain) was picked up a small number of times. This specimen belongs to a study of T-cell reconstitution after alpha-beta-depleted transplantation in children. With 7 bases removed from V and 4 bases from J, the gap between germline ends came to 7 bases. The CDR3 is made up of 12 amino acids. Using unique molecular identifiers, the investigators prepared the TCRbeta library. MiXCR was run by TCRdb on the PCR reads, yielding one entry per CDR3 protein. The sample has around 400,000 distinct CDR3 sequences, roughly 22% seen once; the top ten hold 3.5% to 4%.

This chain joins TRBV12-3 or TRBV12-4 and TRBJ2-2; D not certain. The sample consisted of PBMCs from the stem cell graft donor, taken from the stem cell graft. The receptor comes from a human donor who donated a stem cell graft to a child with acute myeloid leukemia. The CDR3 protein is CASTRGTGELFF. CDR3 DNA: TGTGCCAGCACCCGTGGCACCGGGGAGCTGTTTTTT.